The source of this T cell receptor beta chain is a study of Graves' ophthalmopathy and Graves' hyperthyroidism. This CDR3 is 17 amino acids long. V lost 6 bases and J lost 0, with 21 bases in between. Investigators amplified TCR beta CDR3 regions from RNA transcripts. Following a first-round RT-PCR that used HTBI primers, a second-round multiplex PCR was carried out. Using its own MiXCR run on the multiplex PCR reads, TCRdb lists one record per CDR3 protein. Seen here are approximately 150,000 distinct CDR3 sequences, 35% to 45% observed once, and the top ten hold around 9.3%. Ten or more counts support this clonotype. Its antigen is unknown. The diagnostic workup employed clinical symptoms, serum thyroxine, TRAb, thyroid ultrasound and orbital computed tomography. Study outcomes and limitations: Cross-validated, the 13-signature model showed 87.88%/81.08% sensitivity/specificity, and 80%/75% in the test set.

The rearrangement uses TRBV12-3 or TRBV12-4 and TRBJ2-7; TRBD2 is a possible D gene (5 bases). Sequenced: peripheral blood. This TCR was sampled from a man in his thirties or forties with Graves' ophthalmopathy. For the CDR3, the DNA is TGTGCCAGCAGCCGACCCTGGACGGTGGGGAGCTCCTACGAGCAGTACTTC. It specifies CASSRPWTVGSSYEQYF.